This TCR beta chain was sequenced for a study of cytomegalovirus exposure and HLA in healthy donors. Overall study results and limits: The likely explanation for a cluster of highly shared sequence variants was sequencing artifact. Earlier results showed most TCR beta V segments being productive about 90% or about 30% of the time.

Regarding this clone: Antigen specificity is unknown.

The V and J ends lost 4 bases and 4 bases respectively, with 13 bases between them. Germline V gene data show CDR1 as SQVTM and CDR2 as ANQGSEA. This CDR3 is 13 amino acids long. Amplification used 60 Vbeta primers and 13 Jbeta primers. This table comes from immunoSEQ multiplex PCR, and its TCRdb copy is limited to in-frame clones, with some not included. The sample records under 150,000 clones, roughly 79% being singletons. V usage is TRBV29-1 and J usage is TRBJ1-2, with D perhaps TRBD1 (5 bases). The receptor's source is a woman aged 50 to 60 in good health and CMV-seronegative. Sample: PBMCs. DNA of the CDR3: TGCAGCGTTGGCGGGGGGGTGGGCTATGGCTACACCTTC. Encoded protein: CSVGGGVGYGYTF.